A selection of T cell receptor beta chains follows, all from one sample in a study of CXCR3-negative and CXCR3-positive naive CD8 T cells. One entry per CDR3 protein, without DNA, is what TCRdb gives after re-calling the 5' RACE reads. This table holds 95,000 to 100,000 distinct CDR3 sequences. The source material was naive CXCR3+ CD8+ T cells from blood. The receptors derive from a human donor in good health. Some clones in this sample may be carry-over from other donors' samples. Both conserved end residues are part of each CDR3. Fields, in order: J gene, V gene, CDR3 protein.

J gene: TRBJ1-5; V gene: TRBV28; CDR3 protein: CASSFLSGGNQPQHF
J gene: TRBJ2-5; V gene: TRBV20-1; CDR3 protein: CSARLTAGTQYF
J gene: TRBJ2-1; V gene: TRBV6-2/TRBV6-3; CDR3 protein: CASSYGDYNEQFF
J gene: TRBJ1-1; V gene: TRBV4-1; CDR3 protein: CASSQARNTEAFF
J gene: TRBJ2-4; V gene: TRBV29-1; CDR3 protein: CGVGGSGVTKNIQYF
J gene: TRBJ2-6; V gene: TRBV10-3; CDR3 protein: CAITSGTNRAVGANVLTF
J gene: TRBJ2-1; V gene: TRBV6-5; CDR3 protein: CASSYEAYNEQFF
J gene: TRBJ1-5; V gene: TRBV28; CDR3 protein: CASSGEGGGYNQPQHF
J gene: TRBJ2-7; V gene: TRBV18; CDR3 protein: CASSPLLRDSVSYEQYF
J gene: TRBJ2-7; V gene: TRBV19; CDR3 protein: CARSIGTGTYEQYF
J gene: TRBJ2-7; V gene: TRBV7-3; CDR3 protein: CASSPPATYEQYF
J gene: TRBJ2-4; V gene: TRBV21-1; CDR3 protein: CASSKGPGRRNIQYF
J gene: TRBJ2-2; V gene: TRBV7-9; CDR3 protein: CASSLLAGYTGELFF
J gene: TRBJ2-2; V gene: TRBV6-2/TRBV6-3; CDR3 protein: CASSYSPGELFF
J gene: TRBJ2-7; V gene: TRBV10-3; CDR3 protein: CAIGAAGGVEQYF
J gene: TRBJ2-7; V gene: TRBV7-6; CDR3 protein: CASSSGGGQYF
J gene: TRBJ1-3; V gene: TRBV29-1; CDR3 protein: CSVQGAGNTIYF
J gene: TRBJ2-1; V gene: TRBV7-2; CDR3 protein: CASSLRPGPYNEQFF
J gene: TRBJ2-7; V gene: TRBV4-3; CDR3 protein: CASSQATADSSYEQYF
J gene: TRBJ1-2; V gene: TRBV7-9; CDR3 protein: CASSLGPGQPLVSYTF
J gene: TRBJ2-5; V gene: TRBV9; CDR3 protein: CASSVDIQETQYF
J gene: TRBJ2-5; V gene: TRBV7-9; CDR3 protein: CASSSLERGLSQYF